The subject of this entry is one T cell receptor (beta chain). The entry originates in a study of T cell clones after liver transplantation. Looking at the study overall: Without induction therapy, subjects received standard immunosuppression until 12-24 months post-transplant.

Here immunoSEQ multiplex PCR was the method, and the copy in TCRdb shows in-frame clones only, minus some. The sample gives 70,000 to 80,000 clones, roughly nine tenths of which show up once; approximately 2.4% is in the top ten. Trimming took off 5 bases at V and 3 bases at J, with 11 bases between the two ends. The CDR3 runs to 13 residues. CDR1 is SGHNT and CDR2 is YYREEE in the germline V gene (reference sequence). Source: CD4+ T cells from blood, taken before liver transplant. The chain recombines TRBV5-4 with TRBJ1-2; D is unclear. This receptor was taken from a human donor who received a liver transplant. The chain's CDR3 is CASSLLNDYGYTF. CDR3 coding DNA: TGTGCCAGCAGTCTGTTGAATGACTATGGCTACACCTTC.